This T cell receptor beta chain derives from a study of cytomegalovirus exposure and HLA in healthy donors. The study's findings and limits: TCR beta chains numbering about 160 were designated cytomegalovirus-associated.

This clone has a single count. Its antigen is currently unknown. 60 Vbeta and 13 Jbeta primers were used in PCR. The protocol was immunoSEQ multiplex PCR, while the TCRdb copy is restricted to in-frame clones and leaves out a portion. The sample holds 150,000 to 200,000 clones, approximately 84% seen once. Unrecorded immune exposures were likely, despite nominal health at sampling. The V and J ends lost 4 bases and 1 base respectively, with 13 bases between them. The CDR3 totals 15 residues. Per the germline V gene, CDR1 is MNHEY and CDR2 is SMNVEV (reference sequence). Source material: PBMCs. The gene calls are TRBV27 and TRBJ1-1, with D unresolved. The receptor comes from a girl aged 5-17 years in good health and CMV-seropositive. The CDR3 loop is CASSSLGVPNTEAFF. The CDR3 DNA follows: TGTGCCAGCAGTTCCCTGGGAGTACCGAACACTGAAGCTTTCTTT.